Included here is one TCR beta chain sequence, with context. The antigen this receptor binds is unknown. Within one base of it there is no much larger clone, and no base qualities were kept. The cohort comprised around 700 healthy bone marrow donors. At the time of sampling, all cohort members were nominally healthy, though unrecorded immune exposures were likely present. The donor tested CMV seropositive and was one of the 289 seropositive cohort members. Each donor provided a peripheral blood sample, and peripheral blood mononuclear cells were used for TCR beta sequencing. Genomic DNA extraction from the blood cell samples was performed with the Qiagen DNeasy Blood Extraction Kit. The sample originates from a study of cytomegalovirus exposure and HLA in healthy donors (dated by TCRdb to about 2017). At the level of the whole study: An earlier analysis of some 600 of the donors reported 276 Gb of sequence data and 117 million unique TCR beta sequences obtained from 150 million to 200 million T cells. An early release covering some 640 HLA-typed donors comprised approximately 290 gigabases of sequencing data and some 79 million unique TCR sequences. Among the 398 genotyped donors, more than 70% belonged to the genetic ancestry cluster associated with self-reported Caucasian donors. The aim of the study was to test whether cataloging public T cell receptors could identify signatures of past pathogen exposure. The study used immunosequencing to profile the T cell repertoires of hundreds of subjects and linked those repertoires to cytomegalovirus serostatus. Along with the approximately 620-subject first cohort, a separate validation cohort of over 90 different subjects was used. The study combined high-throughput TCR immunosequencing, statistical association of individual TCRs with disease status, and machine learning to predict cytomegalovirus infection status. A later analysis re-analyzed previously published TCR beta repertoires from roughly 630 donors and added high-resolution HLA genotyping to study TCR occurrence patterns. The later analysis used no new phenotypic data to find candidate immune exposures, relying instead on TCR beta sequences and their occurrence across donors. To decide whether each TCR beta V gene segment behaved as functional or pseudogenic, an earlier analysis of some 600 of the donors relied on high-throughput TCR beta sequencing. Donor age, sex, ethnicity and CMV serostatus were compiled alongside the repertoire data. A later genetic analysis used genome-wide SNP genotypes for about 55% of the 666 donors, treating that subset as a discovery cohort. All discovery cohort repertoires had been generated using a single sequencing platform. HLA typing included class I and class II loci at four-digit resolution. The number of donors typed differed by locus, with roughly 620-640 for A, B, C, DRB1 and DQB1, roughly 550 for DQA1, 600 to 610 for DPA1, and roughly 450 for DPB1. Because of strong linkage in the cohort, four or five DR-DQ haplotypes were treated as single units for association and clustering. Among a few hundred genotyped donors of the cohort, an average of around 240,000 unique TCR beta nucleotide sequences were sequenced per donor, roughly a sixth of them non-productive.

Library preparation used the immunoSEQ multiplex PCR assay. For the multiplex PCR, a mixture combining 60 forward primers for TCR Vbeta segments and 13 reverse primers for TCR Jbeta segments was used. A multiplex PCR assay on genomic DNA amplified the CDR3 region of rearranged TCR beta genes. Amplified TCR beta libraries were sequenced as 87-base-pair reads on the Illumina HiSeq System. The original pipeline was this. A later analysis tallied 75 million to 95 million unique TCR beta chains across the 660 or so repertoires, and roughly 11 million of those chains were shared by two or more donors. A nearest-neighbor algorithm error-corrected the raw reads and collapsed the reads into unique sequences, merging closely related sequences to remove PCR and sequencing errors. Alignment of CDR3 sequences to IMGT reference sequences was used to assign V, D and J gene segments. For a sequence to be retained, a match of at least six nucleotides to both a V gene segment and a J gene segment was required. Rearrangements were called productive when the CDR3 lacked stop codons and stayed in frame with V and J; all others were non-productive. CDR3 was defined according to IMGT convention as the region running from the second conserved V-encoded cysteine to the conserved J-encoded phenylalanine. The earlier analysis of 500 to 600 of the donors excluded sequences that lacked an unambiguous match to a single V gene segment. An earlier analysis of fewer than 750 of the donors classified V segments as functional when productive rearrangements were above 56.7% and as segregating when the standard deviation between donors was above 5%. A statistical classification framework was built to diagnose cytomegalovirus status from the catalog of TCR beta chain sequences. In a later analysis, V and J genes were assigned by comparing TCR nucleotide sequences against IMGT/GENE-DB human TR gene sequences. A later analysis assigned CDR3 sequences and most-parsimonious VDJ recombination scenarios with the TCRdist pipeline. In a later analysis, each TCR beta chain was defined by its CDR3 amino acid sequence together with its V-gene family, and reads lacking a unique V-gene family were excluded. As a way to deal with suspected cross-contamination and a sequencing artifact, a later analysis dropped approximately 570 nucleotide sequences that were highly shared and had low generation probability. A later analysis calculated a clonal expansion index for each public chain from normalized within-repertoire ranks of inferred template counts. In a later analysis, generation probabilities were computed using a VDJ recombination model fitted to out-of-frame rearrangements, and the results were checked against IGoR. A later analysis scored TCR-TCR, TCR-HLA and TCR-CMV co-occurrence with hypergeometric tests, applying a repertoire-size bias correction to TCR pairs. To estimate false discovery rates, a later analysis permuted the HLA or CMV assignments 20 times. In a later analysis, co-occurring TCRs were grouped using DBSCAN, with TCRdist sequence similarity added in when clustering inside HLA-allele-positive subsets. Co-occurrence clustering excluded repertoires with fewer than 30,000 or more than 120,000 public chains, plus five with anomalous nucleotide sharing. TCRdb re-hosts the immuneACCESS table, in-frame sequences only. Its copies lack some clones; in the studies checked, an unresolved V gene accounts for under half of them, and the cause for the rest is not known. That table supplies the V and J calls and clone size; D and trimming were determined from the DNA. Recorded for this sample are 95,000 to 110,000 clones; about 80% of them occurred a single time. The ten largest account for 5.8% of the sample.

The germline V gene provides CDR1 MNHNS and CDR2 SASEGT. At the junction V is shortened by 8 bases and J by 3 bases, with 14 bases in between. The CDR3 goes from the cysteine to the phenylalanine over 14 residues. Here the CDR3 DNA is all that survives: 42 bases in frame from base 1. Results and caveats for the whole study, not just this receptor: It was suggested by the authors that the approach could potentially be generalized to other disease states and immunological phenotypes. In a later analysis, most CMV-associated TCR beta chains were found to appear HLA-restricted, with HLA associations seemingly driven largely by CMV exposure. The presence/absence analyses assumed that sequencing depth was roughly uniform across donors, and that assumption may not be true. Because HLA typing was missing for some donors at each locus, association tests included only the typed subset. A further reported finding was that TCR beta sequences accurately predicted the HLA-A and HLA-B alleles for most subjects in the first cohort. Linkage disequilibrium might explain the correlated functional status among segregating V segments, but an unknown experimental factor could not be ruled out. A total of 164 TCR beta chains were listed by the study as associated with cytomegalovirus. Over 15 rarely observed V segments, including chromosome 9 orphons, were excluded from the earlier analysis of about 500 of the donors because counts were too low. Compared with equally common non-associated chains, HLA-associated TCR beta chains in a later analysis were more clonally expanded and had lower generation probabilities. Some IMGT-functional V segments, including TRBV6-2 and TRBV6-3, could not be distinguished by the 87-base-pair reads and were therefore excluded. According to a later analysis, parvovirus B19, influenza, CMV and Epstein-Barr virus appeared linked to several top co-occurrence clusters. In an earlier analysis of about 600 of the donors, most TCR beta V segments appeared in productive rearrangements about 90% or about 30% of the time, broadly matching IMGT annotations. While some public TCRs were present in many individuals, most TCR sequences turned up only very rarely across donors. V-gene and J-gene trimming of TCR beta chains was associated with a missense DCLRE1C variant in a later genetic analysis, and the association was replicated in an independent cohort. CMV serostatus was the only immune exposure information available for the cohort. When HLA alleles, especially DR and DQ, strongly co-occurred, TCR associations were difficult to assign to individual alleles. In vitro tests confirmed that three of the cytomegalovirus-associated TCR beta chains recognize cytomegalovirus antigens. In a later analysis, the rate of TCR association differed among HLA loci, with DRB1 alleles having the most associated TCRs and HLA-C alleles having the fewest. According to a later genetic analysis, donors in an Asian-associated ancestry cluster had fewer N-insertions in productive TCRs than the approximately 700-donor mean. The classifier was reported to diagnose cytomegalovirus status with high specificity and sensitivity in both the original and validation cohorts. Only TCR beta chains were sequenced in this cohort, and the absence of alpha or paired-chain data limited detectable features. A later analysis associated 15,000 or so TCR beta sequences with specific HLA alleles at a false discovery rate of 0.05. A cluster of highly shared sequence variants was judged likely to represent a technical artifact of the sequencing pipeline.

This clonotype was obtained from a man in his sixties in good health and CMV-seropositive. The chain joins TRBV6-1 to TRBJ1-5, with TRBD1 as a weak D call on 5 bases. Sequencing input: PBMCs. The DNA sequence is given as TGTGCCAGCGCCCGGCGGGGGATCAATCAGCCCCAGCATTTT. The encoded protein is CASARRGINQPQHF.